A single sample gave rise to the 20 T cell receptor beta chains below, sequenced in a study of blood T cell repertoires in COVID-19. Assay used: immunoSEQ multiplex PCR; TCRdb lists only in-frame clones, some missing. The table records 90,000 to 110,000 clones, over 60% of them present only once. The sequenced sample was peripheral blood. These receptors all stem from a human donor in a cohort sampled during active or convalescent COVID-19.

This clone appeared once. This chain joins TRBV12-3 or TRBV12-4 and TRBJ2-1; TRBD1 might be the D (7 bases). The V end was cut by 3 bases, the J end by 7 bases, with 10 bases between. The CDR3 runs 13 residues. CDR3 protein: CASSFAGGNEQFF. For the CDR3, the DNA is TGTGCCAGCAGTTTCGCAGGGGGGAATGAGCAGTTCTTC.

This chain connects TRBV18 to TRBJ2-7; 9 bases agree with TRBD2. The ends lost 4 bases at V and 1 base at J; junction bases unmatched: 8. Germline lookup yields CDR1 KGHSH and CDR2 LQKENI. The length of the CDR3 is 16 residues. The CDR3 region has the DNA TGTGCCAGCTCACGGGAGGTAGCGGGAGTTTCCTACGAGCAGTACTTC. It yields the protein CASSREVAGVSYEQYF.

The rearrangement uses TRBV19 and TRBJ2-7; 9 nucleotides line up with TRBD1. Germline CDR1 and CDR2: LNHDA and SQIVND (reference sequence). Unmatched junction bases numbered 1, after V lost 4 bases and J lost 0 bases. CDR3 length: 14 residues. CDR3: CASSRGQGSYEQYF. In DNA, the CDR3 is TGTGCCAGTAGTAGGGGACAGGGCTCCTACGAGCAGTACTTC.

The DNA of the CDR3 is TGTGCCAGCAGCCACGGTCCCGGGAACACCATATATTTT. This codes for CASSHGPGNTIYF. V is TRBV11-2 and J is TRBJ1-3; D is uncertain. CDR3 size: 13 residues. Germline V gene data show CDR1 as SGHAT and CDR2 as FQNNGV. The V end lost 5 bases, the J end lost 7 bases, and 12 bases lay between the germline ends.

The rearrangement links TRBV2 to TRBJ1-5; 9 nucleotides line up with TRBD1. The CDR3 covers 13 residues. Germline-derived CDR1 and CDR2 are SNHLY and FYNNEI. Losses at the gene ends were 7 bases for V and 4 bases for J; bases not matched to a gene: 2. CDR3 bases: TGTGCCAGCACACAGGGGGCGAATCAGCCCCAGCATTTT. Translating it yields CASTQGANQPQHF.

The rearrangement joins TRBV6-5 to TRBJ1-2; no firm D call. CDR1 and CDR2 from the germline V gene are MNHEY and SVGAGI. This CDR3 is 14 amino acids long. V was clipped by 2 bases and J by 3 bases, with 10 bases between them. The CDR3 coding sequence is TGTGCCAGCAGTTACGGTAGCGGCGACTATGGCTACACCTTC. This sequence encodes CASSYGSGDYGYTF.

This clone showed up just a few times. The chain links TRBV5-1 to TRBJ2-7; weak D call: TRBD2 (6 bases). CDR1 is SGHRS, CDR2 YFSETQ, per germline. This CDR3 spans 15 amino acids. The ends were cut back, 0 bases at V and 0 bases at J, with 10 bases in the middle. CDR3 nucleotide sequence: TGCGCCAGCAGCTTGGGCCCTAGCGCCTCCTACGAGCAGTACTTC. Protein: CASSLGPSASYEQYF. Using reference TRBV5-1 and TRBJ2-7 for the parts outside the CDR3, the full variable domain is KAGVTQTPRYLIKTRGQQVTLSCSPISGHRSVSWYQQTPGQGLQFLFEYFSETQRNKGNFPGRFSGRQFSNSRSEMNVSTLELGDSALYLCASSLGPSASYEQYFGPGTRLTVT.

This clone turned up a few times. The V and J genes are TRBV7-9 and TRBJ1-5, with TRBD1 matching 10 bases. CDR1 is SEHNR, CDR2 FQNEAQ, per germline (reference sequence). There are 18 residues in the CDR3. Unmatched junction bases numbered 9, after V lost 4 bases and J lost 0 bases. CDR3 protein: CASSSGTGDPNSNQPQHF. CDR3 bases: TGTGCCAGCAGCTCCGGGACAGGGGACCCTAATAGCAATCAGCCCCAGCATTTT.

The gene calls are TRBV6-5 and TRBJ1-5; D is perhaps TRBD1 (5 bases). V lost 1 base, J lost 7 bases, and 8 bases lay in between. The germline gives CDR1 MNHEY, CDR2 SVGAGI. The CDR3 consists of 13 residues. CDR3 nucleotides: TGTGCCAGCAGTTACTTCGGGGGACAGCCCCAGCATTTT. Translation gives CASSYFGGQPQHF.

This chain joins TRBV7-2 and TRBJ1-3, with 7 positions matching TRBD1. Germline V gives CDR1 SGHTA, CDR2 FQGNSA. Trimming at V came to 5 bases and at J to 3 bases, leaving 4 bases not matched to a gene. CDR3 length equals 14 residues. The CDR3 region has the DNA TGTGCCAGCAGCCGGGACAGCGGTGGAAACACCATATATTTT. This gives the protein CASSRDSGGNTIYF.

The chain links TRBV9 to TRBJ2-1, with TRBD2 matching 8 bases. Germline V CDR1 and CDR2: SGDLS, YYNGEE. The J segment lost 3 bases and the V segment lost 4 bases, leaving 15 bases of the junction unmatched. The CDR3 sequence is 18 residues long. As DNA, the CDR3 is TGTGCCAGCAGCTCCCAGCCCCCGGGAGGGCGTATCTACAATGAGCAGTTCTTC. This codes for CASSSQPPGGRIYNEQFF.

This rearrangement joins TRBV7-9 to TRBJ1-1, with TRBD1 matching 7 bases. This CDR3 contains 11 residues. CDR1 and CDR2 (germline): SEHNR, FQNEAQ (reference sequence). Trimming cost V 7 bases and J 8 bases; bases outside gene matches: 4. The CDR3 sequence: CASTGTEEAFF. The CDR3 DNA sequence: TGTGCCAGCACCGGGACAGAGGAAGCTTTCTTT.

The rearrangement uses TRBV27 and TRBJ2-1; D is unresolved. CDR1 and CDR2 (germline): MNHEY, SMNVEV (reference sequence). The V end was cut by 6 bases, the J end by 0 bases, with 18 bases between. This CDR3 is built from 17 residues. The CDR3: CASSRIYPSLSYNEQFF. The CDR3, as DNA: TGTGCCAGCAGCAGAATTTATCCTAGTCTCTCCTACAATGAGCAGTTCTTC.

This clone showed up just a few times. The chain couples TRBV6-1 to TRBJ2-5, with D unclear. Per germline, CDR1 MNHNS and CDR2 SASEGT. The CDR3 is 14 residues long. V lost 2 bases and J 1 base, leaving 8 bases between the germline ends. The DNA for the CDR3 is TGTGCCAGCAGTGAATTGGCTTCCCAAGAGACCCAGTACTTC. Translated, it gives CASSELASQETQYF.

The rearrangement uses TRBV3-1 (or the pseudogene TRBV3-2) and TRBJ2-7; TRBD1 agrees at 8 bases. V was pared by 3 bases and J by 0 bases, with 4 bases of the junction left unmatched. Looked up from germline, CDR1 is LGHDT and CDR2 is YNNKEL (reference sequence). The CDR3 is made up of 15 amino acids. The CDR3 loop reads CASSQDRAASYEQYF. The CDR3, as DNA: TGTGCCAGCAGCCAGGACAGGGCCGCCTCCTACGAGCAGTACTTC.

CDR3 amino acids: CASSLLDRVEEKLFF. The CDR3 nucleotides are TGTGCCAGCAGTCTCTTGGACAGGGTCGAGGAAAAACTGTTTTTT. The chain combines TRBV6-5 with TRBJ1-4, with 8 bases fitting TRBD1. Per the germline V gene, CDR1 is MNHEY and CDR2 is SVGAGI. V lost 5 bases, J lost 8 bases, and 10 bases stayed unmatched. This CDR3 comprises 15 residues.

The V gene is TRBV9, the J gene TRBJ2-3; unclear D gene. CDR1 is SGDLS, CDR2 YYNGEE, per germline. V lost 0 bases to trimming and J lost 2 bases, with 10 bases between them. This CDR3 is built from 15 residues. The CDR3: CASSVDVRNTDTQYF. The CDR3 DNA reads as TGTGCCAGCAGCGTAGATGTGCGGAACACAGATACGCAGTATTTT.

This sequence joins TRBV30 and TRBJ1-1; the D is unclear. The CDR3 sequence is 13 residues long. The germline CDR1 and CDR2 sequences are GTSNPN and SVGIG (reference sequence). The V and J ends lost 8 bases and 0 bases respectively, with 13 bases between them. The CDR3 region is CAGSRGMNTEAFF. The CDR3 DNA reads as TGTGCCGGGTCCAGAGGAATGAACACTGAAGCTTTCTTT.

V is TRBV9 and J is TRBJ1-1; the D gene is possibly TRBD1 (6 bases). This CDR3 region has 14 residues. Germline CDR1 reads SGDLS; CDR2 reads YYNGEE. Trimming cost V 4 bases and J 6 bases, with 16 bases left between them. The CDR3 loop reads CASSPQQGIAEAFF. The CDR3 bases are TGTGCCAGCAGCCCCCAACAGGGAATCGCTGAAGCTTTCTTT.

V is TRBV4-3 and J is TRBJ1-2, with a possible D match to TRBD1 (5 bases). Trimming took 0 bases from V and 4 from J, leaving 12 bases between them. Germline assignment: CDR1 LGHNA and CDR2 YSLEER. This CDR3 has 15 amino acids. The CDR3 nucleotides read TGCGCCAGCAGCCAAGATGGCTTGGGGGGCTATGGCTACACCTTC. Protein: CASSQDGLGGYGYTF.